The 21 T cell receptor beta chains below come from one sample, sequenced in a study of CD8+ T cells in alopecia areata. TCR sequencing used cDNA made by reverse transcription of extracted RNA. Produced via immunoSEQ multiplex PCR; TCRdb's table is partial and in-frame only. The sample lists 270,000 or so clones, roughly 60% seen once, with about 1.7% in the top ten. Treatment specified: oral pan-JAK inhibitor, 5-10 mg twice daily. The material was CD4+ T cells sorted from blood, obtained at week 24, from a patient treated with tofacitinib. The source of these receptors is a human donor with alopecia areata.

The chain employs TRBV30 and TRBJ1-1; possible D gene TRBD1, 6 bases. Looked up from germline, CDR1 is GTSNPN and CDR2 is SVGIG (reference sequence). This CDR3 is built from 15 residues. V gave up 4 bases and J gave up 1 base, with 16 bases separating them. The CDR3 bases are TGTGCCTGGAAAGGAATGCCAGGGGCGAACACTGAAGCTTTCTTT. It specifies CAWKGMPGANTEAFF.

The chain uses TRBV5-6 and TRBJ1-2, with 7 bases lining up with TRBD1. The CDR3 consists of 13 residues. Germline CDR1 is SGHDT and CDR2 is YYEEEE. V shed 4 bases, J shed 5 bases, and the junction held 5 bases outside the gene matches. In DNA, the CDR3 is TGTGCCAGCAGCACCGACAGGGAGTATGGCTACACCTTC. Protein product: CASSTDREYGYTF.

The V gene is TRBV23-1, the J gene TRBJ1-5; D remains ambiguous. TRBV23-1 is flagged as an ORF with uncertain function. This CDR3 has 14 residues. Trimming shortened V by 3 bases and J by 5 bases, and 11 bases separated the two germline ends. CDR3 nucleotides: TGCGCCAGCAGTCAGTGGAGCCGAGATCAGCCCCAGCATTTT. It yields the protein CASSQWSRDQPQHF.

The chain employs TRBV6-5 and TRBJ2-7; D might be TRBD2 (5 bases). The germline CDR1 and CDR2 sequences are MNHEY and SVGAGI. The CDR3 covers 15 residues. Trimming stripped 5 bases from V and 4 bases from J, with 18 bases between. CDR3 loop: CASSPGVSRNYEQYF. In DNA form, the CDR3 reads TGTGCCAGCAGTCCCGGGGTGAGCAGGAATTACGAGCAGTACTTC.

The V and J genes are TRBV7-2 and TRBJ1-2, with D tentatively TRBD1 (6 bases). The germline V gene has CDR1 SGHTA and CDR2 FQGNSA. This CDR3 is built from 14 residues. Trimming removed 0 bases at V and 8 bases at J, with 13 bases between. This CDR3 is CASSLAGGGSGYTF. The CDR3, as DNA: TGTGCCAGCAGCTTAGCGGGGGGCGGTAGCGGCTACACCTTC.

This clone was picked up a small number of times. V usage is TRBV15 and J usage is TRBJ2-5; no clear D gene. Germline loops: CDR1 LNHNV, CDR2 YYDKDF (reference sequence). There are 14 residues in the CDR3. V was pared by 1 base and J by 1 base, with 7 bases between. The CDR3 loop reads CATSRGGIQETQYF. DNA of the CDR3: TGTGCCACCAGCAGAGGCGGAATCCAAGAGACCCAGTACTTC.

The CDR3 protein is CASGREVETQYF. CDR3 DNA sequence: TGTGCCAGCGGACGTGAGGTGGAGACCCAGTACTTC. The gene calls are TRBV5-4 and TRBJ2-5; D ambiguous. CDR1 and CDR2 (germline): SGHNT, YYREEE (reference sequence). CDR3 length: 12 amino acids. Trimming stripped 7 bases from V and 5 bases from J, with 12 bases between.

The chain uses TRBV30 and TRBJ1-2; perhaps TRBD1 as D (5 bases). Germline lookup yields CDR1 GTSNPN and CDR2 SVGIG (reference sequence). Trimming pared 3 bases from V and 8 bases from J, leaving 16 bases between. The CDR3 covers 13 residues. The CDR3 bases are TGTGCCTGGAGGGTCCTTTCGGGGGACGGCTACACCTTC. This translates into CAWRVLSGDGYTF.

In its sample, this clone was seen a few times. The chain is built from TRBV19 and TRBJ2-7; either TRBD1 or TRBD2 may supply D (6 bases each). Germline V gene lookup returns CDR1 LNHDA and CDR2 SQIVND (reference sequence). The CDR3 has 16 residues. Trimming removed 7 bases at V and 2 bases at J, with 21 bases between. CDR3 protein: CASTPKWGAEAYEQYF. The CDR3 nucleotides are TGTGCCAGTACTCCTAAGTGGGGGGCAGAAGCCTACGAGCAGTACTTC.

The chain uses TRBV2 and TRBJ1-2; possibly TRBD1 for D (5 bases). Germline V gene sequence: CDR1 SNHLY, CDR2 FYNNEI. Trimming took off 3 bases at V and 4 bases at J, with 18 bases between the two ends. The CDR3 totals 16 residues. The CDR3 coding sequence is TGTGCCAGCAGTGAGGAGGGTTTGGACAACGGCTATGGCTACACCTTC. This gives the protein CASSEEGLDNGYGYTF.

The rearrangement joins TRBV28 to TRBJ2-3, with D unclear. The germline V gene encodes CDR1 MDHEN and CDR2 SYDVKM. The germline V and J ends were trimmed by 4 bases and 1 base, with 6 bases remaining between them. The CDR3 has 13 amino acids. The CDR3 region is CASSWEGTDTQYF. CDR3 in DNA: TGTGCCAGCAGTTGGGAAGGCACAGATACGCAGTATTTT.

The chain joins TRBV7-2 to TRBJ1-5; TRBD1 matches 10 bases. CDR1 and CDR2 from the germline V gene are SGHTA and FQGNSA. This CDR3 is 18 amino acids long. V dropped 5 bases and J dropped 0; count of bases not matched to a gene: 10. In DNA form, the CDR3 reads TGTGCCAGCAGCAAGGGACAGGGGATGTTCTTTAGCAATCAGCCCCAGCATTTT. Translation: CASSKGQGMFFSNQPQHF.

In its sample, this clone was seen a few times. The chain recombines TRBV4-1 with TRBJ2-7; TRBD1 matches at 9 bases. CDR3 size: 15 residues. Per germline, CDR1 MGHRA and CDR2 YSYEKL. J lost 1 base, V lost 3 bases, and 4 bases had no gene match. The CDR3 DNA reads TGCGCCAGCAGCCACGGACAGGGGAGATCCTACGAGCAGTACTTC. Its translation is CASSHGQGRSYEQYF.

This rearrangement joins TRBV18 to TRBJ2-7, with 9 bases identical to TRBD1. The germline V gene encodes CDR1 KGHSH and CDR2 LQKENI. V was clipped by 1 base and J by 3 bases; unmatched bases: 13. The CDR3 covers 18 residues. The CDR3 DNA follows: TGTGCCAGCTCACCACGAGGGACAGGGTCTAGGGGGGACTACGAGCAGTACTTC. The encoded protein is CASSPRGTGSRGDYEQYF.

The chain recombines TRBV30 with TRBJ2-7; 9 bases are shared with TRBD1. The CDR3 is 16 residues long. CDR1 is GTSNPN, CDR2 SVGIG, per germline (reference sequence). V gave up 0 bases and J gave up 4 bases; unmatched junction bases: 10. The chain's CDR3 is CAWSVPLTGGFYEQYF. The CDR3 nucleotides are TGTGCCTGGAGTGTACCTCTGACAGGGGGATTTTACGAGCAGTACTTC.

This clone was picked up a small number of times. This sequence joins TRBV4-1 and TRBJ2-2, with 9 bases lining up with TRBD1. This CDR3 is built from 16 residues. Germline V gene data show CDR1 as MGHRA and CDR2 as YSYEKL. Trimming took 3 bases from V and 4 from J; bases not matched to a gene: 6. The CDR3 DNA reads TGCGCCAGCAGCCAGCCGGGACAGGGCCTCACCGGGGAGCTGTTTTTT. Residues: CASSQPGQGLTGELFF.

In its sample, this clone was seen a few times. V is TRBV29-1 and J is TRBJ2-4; 8 bases line up with TRBD1. Germline CDR1 SQVTM, CDR2 ANQGSEA. There are 15 residues in the CDR3. V was pared by 5 bases and J by 10 bases, with 16 bases of the junction left unmatched. CDR3 amino acids: CSVKSGTGPLSIQYF. The CDR3 nucleotides are TGCAGCGTTAAGTCCGGGACAGGACCCCTATCAATTCAGTACTTC.

The rearrangement joins TRBV5-1 to TRBJ1-4; possible D gene TRBD1, 6 bases. The CDR3 has 16 residues. V lost 4 bases, J lost 3 bases, and 16 bases lay in between. Germline V gene data show CDR1 as SGHRS and CDR2 as YFSETQ. CDR3 amino acids: CASSPVGDRPNEKLFF. The CDR3 bases are TGCGCCAGCAGCCCGGTAGGAGACAGGCCTAATGAAAAACTGTTTTTT. The whole variable domain, filled in from reference TRBV5-1 and TRBJ1-4, reads KAGVTQTPRYLIKTRGQQVTLSCSPISGHRSVSWYQQTPGQGLQFLFEYFSETQRNKGNFPGRFSGRQFSNSRSEMNVSTLELGDSALYLCASSPVGDRPNEKLFFGSGTQLSVL.

Here the CDR3 reads CASKRGTANVLTF. CDR3 DNA sequence: TGTGCCAGCAAGCGGGGAACGGCCAACGTCCTGACTTTC. The genes are TRBV9 and TRBJ2-6; 7 bases line up with TRBD2. With V trimmed by 6 bases and J by 6 bases, 3 bases remained unmatched. The CDR3 is 13 amino acids. Germline V gives CDR1 SGDLS, CDR2 YYNGEE.

Comments on this clone: The same CDR3 arises from other DNA sequences in this sample as well. V gene TRBV29-1 combines with J gene TRBJ2-5; D possibly corresponds to TRBD1 (6 bases). CDR3 length: 11 amino acids. V was trimmed by 4 bases and J by 5 bases, leaving 8 bases between them. Germline V gene sequence: CDR1 SQVTM, CDR2 ANQGSEA. CDR3 in amino acids: CSVVRGETQYF. The CDR3 nucleotides read TGCAGCGTTGTTAGGGGGGAGACCCAGTACTTC.

Only a few counts were recorded for this clone. The CDR3 is CASSPTSGDAEAFF. The CDR3 DNA sequence: TGTGCCAGCTCTCCTACGTCGGGGGACGCTGAAGCTTTCTTT. J is TRBJ1-1 and V is TRBV18, with D possibly being TRBD1 (5 bases). V shed 6 bases and J shed 6 bases, with 17 bases lying between them. The CDR3 covers 14 residues. The germline V gene has CDR1 KGHSH and CDR2 LQKENI.